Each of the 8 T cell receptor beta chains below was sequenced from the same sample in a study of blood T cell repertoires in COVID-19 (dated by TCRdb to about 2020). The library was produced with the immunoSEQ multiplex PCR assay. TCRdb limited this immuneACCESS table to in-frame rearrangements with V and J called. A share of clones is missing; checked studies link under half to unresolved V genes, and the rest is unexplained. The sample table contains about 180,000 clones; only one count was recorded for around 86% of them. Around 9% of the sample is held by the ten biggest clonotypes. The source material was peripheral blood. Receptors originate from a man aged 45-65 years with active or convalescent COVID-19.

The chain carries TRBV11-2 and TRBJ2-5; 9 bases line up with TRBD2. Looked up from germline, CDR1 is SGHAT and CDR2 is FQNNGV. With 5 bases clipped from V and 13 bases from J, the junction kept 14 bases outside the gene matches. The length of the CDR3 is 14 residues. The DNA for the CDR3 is TGTGCCAGCAGCAAGGACAGGCTAGCGGGACTTGCGTACTTC. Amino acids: CASSKDRLAGLAYF.

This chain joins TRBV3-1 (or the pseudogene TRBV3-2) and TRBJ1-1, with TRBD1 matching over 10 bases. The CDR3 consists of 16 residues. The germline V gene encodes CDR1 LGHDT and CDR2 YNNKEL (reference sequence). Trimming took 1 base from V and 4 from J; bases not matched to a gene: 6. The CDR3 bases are TGTGCCAGCAGCCAAGTTCGGACAGGGGGAGGCACTGAAGCTTTCTTT. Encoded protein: CASSQVRTGGGTEAFF.

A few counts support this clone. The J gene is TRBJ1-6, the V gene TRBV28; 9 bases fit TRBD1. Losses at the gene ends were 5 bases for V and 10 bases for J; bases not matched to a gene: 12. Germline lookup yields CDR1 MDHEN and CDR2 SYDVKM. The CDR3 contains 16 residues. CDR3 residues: CASSPPGQGLRSPLHF. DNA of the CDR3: TGTGCCAGCAGTCCCCCGGGACAGGGCTTGAGATCACCCCTCCACTTT.

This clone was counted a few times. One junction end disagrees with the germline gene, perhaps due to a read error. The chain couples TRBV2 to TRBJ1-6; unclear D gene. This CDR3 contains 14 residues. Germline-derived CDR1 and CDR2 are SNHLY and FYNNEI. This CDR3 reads CASNEQSYNSPLHF. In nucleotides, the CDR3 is TGTGCCAGCAATGAACAGTCCTATAATTCACCCCTCCACTTT.

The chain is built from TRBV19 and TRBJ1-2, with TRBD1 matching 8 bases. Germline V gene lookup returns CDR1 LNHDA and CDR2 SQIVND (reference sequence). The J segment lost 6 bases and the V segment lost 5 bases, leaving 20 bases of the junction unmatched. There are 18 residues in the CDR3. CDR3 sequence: CASSSPRGTGDGGDGYTF. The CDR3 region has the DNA TGTGCCAGTAGTTCCCCCCGGGGGACAGGCGATGGGGGGGATGGCTACACCTTC.

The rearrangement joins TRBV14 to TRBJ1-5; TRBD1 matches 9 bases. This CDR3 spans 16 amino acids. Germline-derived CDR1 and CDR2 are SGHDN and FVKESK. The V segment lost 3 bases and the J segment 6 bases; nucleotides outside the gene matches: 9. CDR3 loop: CASSHLIETGGQPQHF. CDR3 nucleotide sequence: TGTGCCAGCAGCCACCTCATTGAGACAGGGGGTCAGCCCCAGCATTTT. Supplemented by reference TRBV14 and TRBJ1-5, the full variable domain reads EAGVTQFPSHSVIEKGQTVTLRCDPISGHDNLYWYRRVMGKEIKFLLHFVKESKQDESGMPNNRFLAERTGGTYSTLKVQPAELEDSGVYFCASSHLIETGGQPQHFGDGTRLSIL.

The CDR3 is CASSQPPGGGSSGYTF. The CDR3 bases are TGCGCCAGCAGCCAACCACCGGGCGGAGGGAGCTCGGGCTACACCTTC. The chain couples TRBV4-1 to TRBJ1-2; D unresolved. Germline CDR1 reads MGHRA; CDR2 reads YSYEKL. The CDR3 has 16 amino acids. The V and J ends lost 2 bases and 8 bases respectively, with 21 bases between them.

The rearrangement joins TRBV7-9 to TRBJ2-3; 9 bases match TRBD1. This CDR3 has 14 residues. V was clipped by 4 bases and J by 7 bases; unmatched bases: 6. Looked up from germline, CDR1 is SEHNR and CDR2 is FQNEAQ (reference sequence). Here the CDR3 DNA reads TGTGCCAGCAGCTCCTCCGGGACAGGGAATACGCAGTATTTT. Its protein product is CASSSSGTGNTQYF.